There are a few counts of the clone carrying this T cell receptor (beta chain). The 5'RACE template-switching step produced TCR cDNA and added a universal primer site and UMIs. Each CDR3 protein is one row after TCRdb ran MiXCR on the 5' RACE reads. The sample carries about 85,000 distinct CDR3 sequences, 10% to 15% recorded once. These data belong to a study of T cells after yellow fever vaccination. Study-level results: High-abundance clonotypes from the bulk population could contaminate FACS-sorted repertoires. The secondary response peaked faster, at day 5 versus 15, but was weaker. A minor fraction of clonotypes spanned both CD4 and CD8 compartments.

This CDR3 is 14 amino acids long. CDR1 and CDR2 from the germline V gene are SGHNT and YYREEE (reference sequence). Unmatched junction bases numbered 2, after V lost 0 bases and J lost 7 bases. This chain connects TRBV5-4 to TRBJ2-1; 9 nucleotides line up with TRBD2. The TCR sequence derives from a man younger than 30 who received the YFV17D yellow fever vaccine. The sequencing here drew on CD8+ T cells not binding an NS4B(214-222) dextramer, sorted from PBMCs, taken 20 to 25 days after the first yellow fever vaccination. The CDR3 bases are TGTGCCAGCAGCTTGGGGGGACTAGCAAATGAGCAGTTCTTC. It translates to CASSLGGLANEQFF. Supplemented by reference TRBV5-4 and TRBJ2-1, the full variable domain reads ETGVTQSPTHLIKTRGQQVTLRCSSQSGHNTVSWYQQALGQGPQFIFQYYREEENGRGNFPPRFSGLQFPNYSSELNVNALELDDSALYLCASSLGGLANEQFFGPGTRLTVL.